What follows describes a single T cell receptor beta chain. Its specificity is unknown. The repertoire was sequenced with immunoSEQ multiplex PCR; TCRdb's copy has only in-frame clones and lacks some. The sample consists of about 11,000 clones, roughly four fifths of them appearing once. This entry comes from a study of pediatric ulcerative colitis. Findings of the study overall: Rectal repertoires separated controls, mild-moderate and acute severe colitis. Rectal pinch biopsies may have included blood-derived T cells, especially in patients with overt colitis. Ulcerative colitis patients shared more blood-rectal clones than controls. A couple of patients' blood samples yielded substantially fewer templates.

During colonoscopy, one to two rectal pinch biopsies were collected. The V gene's germline CDR1 is SGHTS and CDR2 YDEGEE. This CDR3 is 14 amino acids long. The V and J ends lost 4 bases and 6 bases, in that order; junction bases with no gene match: 6. This TCR was recovered from a girl aged 5-17 years who was a control in a study of pediatric ulcerative colitis. The chain uses TRBV5-8 and TRBJ2-3; 9 nucleotides align to TRBD2. Input material: gut tissue. CDR3 sequence: CASSLGLAEDTQYF. The CDR3 DNA follows: TGTGCCAGCAGCCTGGGACTAGCAGAGGATACGCAGTATTTT.